The 30 T cell receptor beta chains given below trace back to one sample, sequenced in a study of T cells in Graves' hyperthyroidism and ophthalmopathy. Amplification of TCR beta CDR3 regions used RNA as the template. First-round RT-PCR with HTBI primers amplified the TCR CDR3 region. Using its own MiXCR run on the multiplex PCR reads, TCRdb lists one record per CDR3 protein. The sample contains some 580,000 distinct CDR3 sequences, 15% to 20% of which appear only once. Sequencing used blood. These receptor sequences come from a woman aged 40 to 50 with Graves' ophthalmopathy.

This clonotype was observed a few times. The V gene is TRBV15, the J gene TRBJ2-7; D is perhaps TRBD1 (6 bases). The CDR3 length is 13 residues. V gave up 3 bases and J gave up 4 bases, with 10 bases separating them. From germline, CDR1 is LNHNV and CDR2 YYDKDF (reference sequence). The DNA of the CDR3 is TGTGCCACCAGCAGTCAAAGGGGGTACGAGCAGTACTTC. Protein sequence: CATSSQRGYEQYF.

This rearrangement joins TRBV7-9 to TRBJ2-2, with 9 bases identical to TRBD1. This CDR3 comprises 15 residues. Losses at the gene ends were 4 bases for V and 7 bases for J; bases not matched to a gene: 7. Germline loops: CDR1 SEHNR, CDR2 FQNEAQ (reference sequence). CDR3 sequence: CASSSQGARSGELFF. In DNA form, the CDR3 reads TGTGCCAGCAGCTCACAGGGGGCGCGTAGCGGGGAGCTGTTTTTT.

This clonotype was counted ten times or more. The chain recombines TRBV29-1 with TRBJ1-1; D not certain. From germline, CDR1 is SQVTM and CDR2 ANQGSEA. The CDR3 consists of 10 residues. V was shortened by 6 bases and J by 3 bases, with 5 bases between the two germline ends. The CDR3 is CSVGYTEAFF. In DNA, the CDR3 is TGCAGCGTGGGGTACACTGAAGCTTTCTTT.

This clonotype was recorded once. The chain uses TRBV4-1 and TRBJ2-3; no firm D call. CDR3 size: 14 residues. From germline, CDR1 is MGHRA and CDR2 YSYEKL. V lost 5 bases and J 0 bases, leaving 9 bases between the germline ends. Here the CDR3 reads CASSYGPSTDTQYF. In nucleotides, the CDR3 is TGCGCCAGCAGCTACGGCCCCAGCACAGATACGCAGTATTTT.

At least ten counts were recorded for this clonotype. This sequence joins TRBV24-1 and TRBJ2-5, with D perhaps TRBD1 (5 bases). CDR3 length: 14 residues. V lost 4 bases to trimming and J lost 5 bases, with 13 bases between them. Germline CDR1 reads KGHDR; CDR2 reads SFDVKD. CDR3 sequence: CATSEGAHRETQYF. For the CDR3, the DNA is TGTGCCACCAGTGAAGGGGCCCATCGGGAGACCCAGTACTTC.

This clonotype turned up a few times. The V and J genes are TRBV10-1 and TRBJ2-6; 12 nucleotides line up with TRBD1. This CDR3 is built from 17 residues. The V gene end was trimmed by 6 bases and the J gene end by 2 bases; junction bases not matched to a gene: 5. Germline loops: CDR1 WNHNN, CDR2 SYGVQD (reference sequence). The CDR3 sequence: CASSPGTGGPGANVLTF. CDR3 coding DNA: TGCGCCAGCAGCCCCGGGACAGGGGGCCCTGGGGCCAACGTCCTGACTTTC.

This chain uses TRBV5-4 with TRBJ1-1, with 9 nucleotides matching TRBD1. V lost 3 bases to trimming and J lost 6 bases; unmatched junction nucleotides: 6. The CDR3 runs 14 residues. Germline loops: CDR1 SGHNT, CDR2 YYREEE (reference sequence). CDR3 residues: CASSSLQGAAEAFF. The CDR3 DNA sequence: TGTGCCAGCAGCTCCCTACAGGGGGCGGCTGAAGCTTTCTTT.

This clonotype has just a few counts. This rearrangement joins TRBV20-1 to TRBJ2-1; TRBD2 matches 13 bases. J gave up 7 bases and V 0 bases, and 12 bases lay outside the gene matches. CDR1 is DFQATT, CDR2 SNEGSKA, per germline (reference sequence). The CDR3 covers 18 residues. The CDR3 DNA sequence: TGCAGTGCTAGAGATCGGACTAGCGGGAGATTAATTAAGAATGAGCAGTTCTTC. It encodes CSARDRTSGRLIKNEQFF.

Ten or more counts support this clonotype. The rearrangement uses TRBV20-1 and TRBJ1-5; no clear D. V was clipped by 3 bases and J by 0 bases, with 9 bases between them. The CDR3 contains 14 residues. CDR1 and CDR2 from the germline V gene are DFQATT and SNEGSKA (reference sequence). The CDR3 reads CSASFVNSNQPQHF. The CDR3 DNA follows: TGCAGTGCTAGTTTCGTCAATAGCAATCAGCCCCAGCATTTT.

This clonotype was seen many times. The chain combines TRBV30 with TRBJ2-1; 8 bases align to TRBD2. The ends lost 5 bases at V and 3 bases at J; junction bases unmatched: 9. The CDR3 totals 15 residues. Looked up from germline, CDR1 is GTSNPN and CDR2 is SVGIG (reference sequence). CDR3 residues: CAWSPLAGGYNEQFF. The CDR3 DNA sequence: TGTGCCTGGTCCCCGCTAGCGGGTGGCTACAATGAGCAGTTCTTC.

This clonotype has just a few counts. V is TRBV28 and J is TRBJ2-2, with 9 bases that match TRBD1. CDR3 length equals 16 residues. Germline-derived CDR1 and CDR2 are MDHEN and SYDVKM. V lost 3 bases, J lost 7 bases, and 9 bases stayed unmatched. DNA of the CDR3: TGTGCCAGCAGTTTTGGGACAGGGCTCCTGAACGGGGAGCTGTTTTTT. This gives the protein CASSFGTGLLNGELFF. Based on the CDR3 plus reference TRBV28 and TRBJ2-2, the full variable domain is DVKVTQSSRYLVKRTGEKVFLECVQDMDHENMFWYRQDPGLGLRLIYFSYDVKMKEKGDIPEGYSVSREKKERFSLILESASTNQTSMYLCASSFGTGLLNGELFFGEGSRLTVL.

The chain employs TRBV5-1 and TRBJ2-2; D could derive from TRBD1 or TRBD2 (5 bases each). Trimming took 2 bases from V and 0 from J, leaving 11 bases between them. Germline-derived CDR1 and CDR2 are SGHRS and YFSETQ. The CDR3 extends over 16 amino acids. The CDR3 is CASSFPGAANTGELFF. Here the CDR3 DNA reads TGCGCCAGCAGCTTTCCCGGGGCTGCGAACACCGGGGAGCTGTTTTTT.

This chain joins TRBV2 and TRBJ1-5; unclear D gene. The germline gives CDR1 SNHLY, CDR2 FYNNEI. Deletions cut 3 bases from V and 5 bases from J, with 11 bases between. This CDR3 is built from 14 residues. CDR3 nucleotide sequence: TGTGCCAGCAGTGATAAGAGGGAGGATCAGCCCCAGCATTTT. Residues: CASSDKREDQPQHF.

The V and J genes are TRBV28 and TRBJ1-4; TRBD1 is a possible D gene (6 bases). CDR3 size: 15 residues. Germline values: CDR1 MDHEN, CDR2 SYDVKM. The V gene lost 6 bases and the J gene lost 7 bases, with 18 bases spanning the gap. In DNA, the CDR3 is TGTGCCAGCAGCCACCCTACAGGGACACTTGAAAAACTGTTTTTT. It translates to CASSHPTGTLEKLFF.

This chain uses TRBV6-1 with TRBJ1-4; 8 bases align to TRBD1. Germline CDR1 reads MNHNS; CDR2 reads SASEGT. Trimming removed 5 bases from V and 8 bases from J; junction bases left unmatched: 13. The CDR3 is 16 residues long. The CDR3 loop is CASSSNTGTGKEKLFF. CDR3 nucleotides: TGTGCCAGCAGTTCAAACACCGGGACAGGAAAAGAAAAACTGTTTTTT.

V is TRBV27 and J is TRBJ1-6; no clear D gene. This CDR3 is built from 15 residues. The ends were cut back, 6 bases at V and 1 base at J, with 10 bases in the middle. Germline assignment: CDR1 MNHEY and CDR2 SMNVEV (reference sequence). The CDR3 loop reads CASRRRESYNSPLHF. The DNA of the CDR3 is TGTGCCAGCAGGAGAAGGGAGTCCTATAATTCACCCCTCCACTTT.

This clonotype was detected a few times. V gene TRBV2 combines with J gene TRBJ2-6; tentatively, D is TRBD2 (6 bases). The germline V gene encodes CDR1 SNHLY and CDR2 FYNNEI. V was shortened by 6 bases and J by 0 bases, with 18 bases between the two germline ends. The CDR3 is 18 amino acids. Here the CDR3 reads CASSITGLKSSGANVLTF. The CDR3 nucleotides read TGTGCCAGCAGCATCACGGGACTGAAATCCTCTGGGGCCAACGTCCTGACTTTC.

This clonotype showed up many times. V usage is TRBV2 and J usage is TRBJ1-1; D uncertain. Germline CDR1 reads SNHLY; CDR2 reads FYNNEI. Deletions cut 7 bases from V and 5 bases from J, with 5 bases between. The CDR3 covers 10 residues. This CDR3 reads CASKRTEAFF. The CDR3 DNA reads TGTGCCAGCAAGAGGACTGAAGCTTTCTTT.

At least ten counts were recorded for this clonotype. This chain links TRBV20-1 with TRBJ1-1, with 9 bases aligning to TRBD1. This CDR3 is built from 14 residues. J gave up 11 bases and V 5 bases, and 15 bases lay outside the gene matches. The germline CDR1 and CDR2 sequences are DFQATT and SNEGSKA (reference sequence). As DNA, the CDR3 is TGCAGTGCTCACGAGGGACAGGGAATTCCAATGGCTTTCTTT. It is translated as CSAHEGQGIPMAFF.

The chain recombines TRBV20-1 with TRBJ1-6, with 10 bases fitting TRBD1. The CDR3 sequence is 14 residues long. In germline, CDR1 is DFQATT, CDR2 SNEGSKA (reference sequence). The V and J ends lost 6 bases and 9 bases, in that order; junction bases with no gene match: 8. The chain's CDR3 is CSAYQTGGGSPLHF. CDR3 nucleotide sequence: TGCAGTGCCTACCAGACAGGGGGCGGTTCACCCCTCCACTTT.

This chain joins TRBV29-1 and TRBJ2-7; D uncertain. The CDR3 has 12 amino acids. Trimming stripped 3 bases from V and 2 bases from J, with 8 bases between. Germline values: CDR1 SQVTM, CDR2 ANQGSEA. The CDR3 nucleotides are TGCAGCGTTGAGCGGCCCCCCTACGAGCAGTACTTC. Translating gives CSVERPPYEQYF.

The chain uses TRBV6-1 and TRBJ1-4; 9 nucleotides align to TRBD1. V gave up 4 bases and J gave up 12 bases; unmatched junction bases: 12. Germline CDR1 MNHNS, CDR2 SASEGT. This CDR3 is 15 amino acids long. The CDR3 bases are TGTGCCAGCAGTGGTTCTGGGACAGGGTTAATTCAACTGTTTTTT. Protein: CASSGSGTGLIQLFF.

This chain links TRBV5-8 with TRBJ2-7; D is unclear. The germline V and J ends were trimmed by 3 bases and 6 bases, with 13 bases remaining between them. CDR1 and CDR2 from the germline V gene are SGHTS and YDEGEE. CDR3 length equals 13 residues. The CDR3 here is CASSWPVSTEQYF. The CDR3 DNA sequence: TGTGCCAGCAGCTGGCCGGTCAGTACCGAGCAGTACTTC.

In its sample, this clonotype was seen many times. V gene TRBV5-1 combines with J gene TRBJ2-3; 10 nucleotides align to TRBD2. J lost 2 bases, V lost 0 bases, and 6 bases had no gene match. The CDR3 covers 17 residues. CDR1 and CDR2 from the germline V gene are SGHRS and YFSETQ. The CDR3 protein is CASSLGLAGALTDTQYF. CDR3 nucleotides: TGCGCCAGCAGCTTGGGCCTAGCGGGAGCTCTCACAGATACGCAGTATTTT.

With regard to this clonotype: This could be a read error, since a much larger clone is one nucleotide away. The chain has TRBV30 and TRBJ1-1, with TRBD1 identical over 8 bases. CDR3 size: 15 residues. V was pared by 2 bases and J by 7 bases, with 12 bases of the junction left unmatched. Looked up from germline, CDR1 is GTSNPN and CDR2 is SVGIG (reference sequence). CDR3 residues: CAWSLSDRGWFEAFF. The CDR3, as DNA: TGTGCCTGGAGTCTATCCGACAGGGGCTGGTTTGAAGCTTTCTTT.

This clonotype was recorded at least ten times. This rearrangement joins TRBV6-1 to TRBJ1-1; unclear D gene. V was clipped by 5 bases and J by 1 base, with 17 bases between them. Germline CDR1 reads MNHNS; CDR2 reads SASEGT. This CDR3 has 16 residues. Here the CDR3 DNA reads TGTGCCAGCAGTCGGCTGAGGGAGGGAACGAACACTGAAGCTTTCTTT. This translates into CASSRLREGTNTEAFF.

This clonotype was seen many times. The rearrangement joins TRBV3-1 to TRBJ2-1, with a weak D call TRBD2 (5 bases). There are 14 residues in the CDR3. Per germline, CDR1 LGHDT and CDR2 YNNKEL (reference sequence). The germline V and J ends were trimmed by 5 bases and 7 bases, with 15 bases remaining between them. The CDR3 loop is CASSSVTWENEQFF. The CDR3 DNA reads TGTGCCAGCAGCTCAGTAACCTGGGAGAATGAGCAGTTCTTC.

This clonotype was recorded once. It may be a read error: a sequence one base away is much more abundant. The chain has TRBV28 and TRBJ1-1, with TRBD1 identical over 8 bases. Germline assignment: CDR1 MDHEN and CDR2 SYDVKM. J gave up 3 bases and V 5 bases, and 17 bases lay outside the gene matches. The CDR3 is 18 amino acids. This CDR3 is CASSPRRDRRWGDTEAFF. In nucleotides, the CDR3 is TGTGCCAGCAGTCCTAGACGGGACAGGAGGTGGGGGGACACTGAAGCTTTCTTT.

Many counts were recorded for this clonotype. The chain employs TRBV28 and TRBJ1-5; D perhaps matches TRBD1 (5 bases). Germline V gene lookup returns CDR1 MDHEN and CDR2 SYDVKM. V gave up 7 bases and J gave up 1 base, with 17 bases separating them. CDR3 length: 16 residues. CDR3 bases: TGTGCCAGCAAGGGACTGAGGGGAAGAAGCAATCAGCCCCAGCATTTT. As protein: CASKGLRGRSNQPQHF.

The chain uses TRBV6-1 and TRBJ2-6; D gene uncertain. This CDR3 spans 13 amino acids. Germline V gene lookup returns CDR1 MNHNS and CDR2 SASEGT. Trimming removed 6 bases from V and 4 bases from J, with 7 bases in between. The DNA of the CDR3 is TGTGCCAGCAGGGGGATCGGGGCCAACGTCCTGACTTTC. Translated, it gives CASRGIGANVLTF.